Presented here are 11 T cell receptor beta chains from one specimen sequenced in a study of lymphopenia after photon versus proton radiotherapy. TCRdb keeps only in-frame clones here, not all; method: immunoSEQ multiplex PCR. The repertoire holds 15,000 to 20,000 clones, with around nine tenths as singletons. The sequencing used peripheral blood, collected from a patient treated with proton-based radiotherapy. The receptors stem from a man in his 70s with pancreatic cancer.

CDR3 sequence (DNA): TGTGCCAGCAGTTACGAGGGTGGGACAGGTGAAGCTTTCTTT. Translating gives CASSYEGGTGEAFF. The chain recombines TRBV6-5 with TRBJ1-1; TRBD1 matches at 8 bases. The CDR3 sequence is 14 residues long. J gave up 7 bases and V 2 bases, and 6 bases lay outside the gene matches. Germline V lookup: CDR1 MNHEY, CDR2 SVGAGI.

This rearrangement joins TRBV18 to TRBJ2-7, with TRBD1 identical over 7 bases. The CDR3 consists of 14 residues. Germline trimming cut 3 bases from V and 9 bases from J; bases unmatched to any gene: 11. In germline, CDR1 is KGHSH, CDR2 LQKENI. The CDR3 DNA follows: TGTGCCAGCTCACCTCGACAGGGCCCTATCGTGCAGTACTTC. Amino acid sequence: CASSPRQGPIVQYF. The full variable domain, in which reference TRBV18 and TRBJ2-7 provide the parts outside the CDR3, is NAGVMQNPRHLVRRRGQEARLRCSPMKGHSHVYWYRQLPEEGLKFMVYLQKENIIDESGMPKERFSAEFPKEGPSILRIQQVVRGDSAAYFCASSPRQGPIVQYFGPGTRLTVT.

The rearrangement uses TRBV6-5 and TRBJ2-5; possible D gene TRBD2, 6 bases. The CDR3 runs 14 residues. Germline V gene lookup returns CDR1 MNHEY and CDR2 SVGAGI. V dropped 5 bases and J dropped 3 bases, with 13 bases sitting between them. In DNA form, the CDR3 reads TGTGCCAGCAGTACCGCGGGGCTAAAAGAGACCCAGTACTTC. Its protein is CASSTAGLKETQYF.

The V call is TRBV6-1, the J call TRBJ2-3; D gene uncertain. V lost 5 bases and J lost 6, with 6 bases in between. The CDR3 has 11 residues. Germline V gene lookup returns CDR1 MNHNS and CDR2 SASEGT. CDR3 coding DNA: TGTGCCAGCAGTCTATACGATACGCAGTATTTT. Amino acids: CASSLYDTQYF.

The V call is TRBV7-3, the J call TRBJ1-6; weak D call: TRBD1 (5 bases). V shed 5 bases and J shed 6 bases, with 17 bases lying between them. The CDR3 covers 16 residues. The germline V gene encodes CDR1 SGHTA and CDR2 FQGTGA. The CDR3 DNA is TGTGCCAGCAGCCGATTCGCAGGGTCGGGTAATTCACCCCTCCACTTT. It yields the protein CASSRFAGSGNSPLHF.

Regarding this clone: Other DNA sequences in the same sample also yield this CDR3. This sequence joins TRBV5-1 and TRBJ1-1; D is perhaps TRBD1 (5 bases). The CDR3 is 13 amino acids. V was trimmed by 1 base and J by 5 bases, leaving 9 bases between them. Germline V gives CDR1 SGHRS, CDR2 YFSETQ. CDR3 DNA sequence: TGCGCCAGCAGCTTGAGGGGAGGGACTGAAGCTTTCTTT. It translates to CASSLRGGTEAFF.

The genes are TRBV12-5 and TRBJ2-1; tentative D call: TRBD2 (7 bases). The CDR3 spans 12 residues. CDR1 and CDR2 (germline): LGHNT, FRNRAP. V lost 6 bases and J lost 15, with 18 bases in between. CDR3 sequence: CASGGAGAKPFF. CDR3 DNA: TGTGCTAGTGGGGGGGCGGGAGCGAAGCCGTTCTTC.

This clone was counted between two and nine times. CDR3 loop: CASSPRRGGADKLFF. The CDR3 bases are TGTGCCAGCAGCCCGCGTAGGGGCGGGGCGGACAAACTGTTTTTT. This rearrangement joins TRBV7-9 to TRBJ1-4; D may be TRBD1 (5 bases). This CDR3 is 15 amino acids long. Trimming pared 5 bases from V and 11 bases from J, leaving 21 bases between. CDR1 SEHNR and CDR2 FQNEAQ come from the germline V gene (reference sequence).

The chain joins TRBV19 to TRBJ2-2; D is unclear. The CDR3 has 13 residues. CDR1 LNHDA and CDR2 SQIVND come from the germline V gene (reference sequence). V lost 3 bases, J lost 3 bases, and 5 bases lay in between. This chain's CDR3 is CASSISDTGELFF. In nucleotides, the CDR3 is TGTGCCAGTAGTATCTCAGACACCGGGGAGCTGTTTTTT.

The rearrangement joins TRBV5-5 to TRBJ1-1; D is possibly TRBD1 (6 bases). CDR1 and CDR2 (germline): SGHKS, YYEKEE (reference sequence). CDR3 length: 14 residues. V lost 4 bases to trimming and J lost 7 bases, with 17 bases between them. The CDR3 DNA follows: TGTGCCAGCAGCCACAGCGACAGGCAAAATGAAGCTTTCTTT. This encodes CASSHSDRQNEAFF.

In this sample, this clone is medium-sized (0.01 to 0.1%). The chain employs TRBV7-8 and TRBJ2-1; 8 bases fit TRBD2. This CDR3 has 15 residues. Germline loops: CDR1 SGHVS, CDR2 FQNEAQ. Losses at the gene ends were 1 base for V and 4 bases for J; bases not matched to a gene: 3. The CDR3 nucleotides are TGTGCCAGCAGCTTAGGAGGCGGGAGGTACAATGAGCAGTTCTTC. Encoded protein: CASSLGGGRYNEQFF.